The clone carrying this T cell receptor beta chain came up a few times. TCRdb's table, derived via immunoSEQ multiplex PCR, lists solely in-frame clones and lacks some. The sample holds around 210,000 clones, about 82% seen once. With V trimmed by 2 bases and J by 8 bases, 6 bases remained unmatched. This CDR3 region has 15 residues. Per the germline V gene, CDR1 is KGHDR and CDR2 is SFDVKD. The data originate from a study of blood T cell repertoires in COVID-19. Study details: Some COVID-19 samples were acute and others convalescent; all came from the United States, Italy and Spain.

The rearrangement joins TRBV24-1 to TRBJ2-1; TRBD1 aligns across 9 bases. Sequencing was carried out using peripheral blood. The receptor was derived from a man between 45 and 60 years old with COVID-19, enrolled during active disease. The CDR3 DNA sequence: TGTGCCACCAGTGATTCGGGGACAGGGAGCCATGAGCAGTTCTTC. As protein: CATSDSGTGSHEQFF.